The 5 T cell receptor beta chains below all came from one sample that was sequenced in a study of cytomegalovirus exposure and HLA in healthy donors. In the PCR, 60 Vbeta and 13 Jbeta primers were used. Method: immunoSEQ multiplex PCR; TCRdb's copy keeps in-frame clones and lacks some. The sample holds 65,000 to 95,000 clones, under 80% seen once. Sequenced material: PBMCs. The receptors originated from a human donor in good health.

The V call is TRBV12-5, the J call TRBJ2-5; D is perhaps TRBD2 (6 bases). Trimming took 8 bases from V and 5 from J, leaving 15 bases between them. CDR1 and CDR2 from the germline V gene are LGHNT and FRNRAP. The CDR3 is made up of 13 amino acids. This CDR3 reads CASQPPEGETQYF. CDR3 coding DNA: TGTGCTAGTCAGCCCCCGGAGGGGGAGACCCAGTACTTC.

This chain joins TRBV14 and TRBJ2-7; 9 nucleotides match TRBD1. V shed 6 bases, J shed 2 bases, and the junction held 5 bases outside the gene matches. The CDR3 has 14 amino acids. Germline lookup yields CDR1 SGHDN and CDR2 FVKESK. The CDR3 DNA follows: TGTGCCAGCAGTAGAGGACAGGGGCCCTACGAGCAGTACTTC. Its protein is CASSRGQGPYEQYF.

The chain employs TRBV4-1 and TRBJ1-2; tentatively, D is TRBD1 (6 bases). Deletions cut 4 bases from V and 8 bases from J, with 23 bases between. Germline-derived CDR1 and CDR2 are MGHRA and YSYEKL. The CDR3 totals 16 residues. The CDR3 DNA is TGCGCCAGCAGCCGAGAGGGGGGGCCGGGACGAGGAGGCTACACCTTC. Translated, it gives CASSREGGPGRGGYTF.

The chain carries TRBV5-6 and TRBJ1-2; 12 bases line up with TRBD1. The CDR3 covers 14 residues. The junction had 7 bases not matched to a gene; V was cut back by 5 bases and J by 8 bases. Per germline, CDR1 SGHDT and CDR2 YYEEEE. CDR3 in amino acids: CASSYRDRGHGYTF. The CDR3 DNA reads as TGTGCCAGCAGTTACCGGGACAGGGGGCACGGCTACACCTTC.

This clone is a singleton in its sample. The rearrangement uses TRBV19 and TRBJ1-2; D not resolved. This CDR3 is built from 13 residues. Looked up from germline, CDR1 is LNHDA and CDR2 is SQIVND (reference sequence). V shed 3 bases and J shed 6 bases, with 11 bases lying between them. The CDR3 nucleotides read TGTGCCAGTAGTATTAAGGGAGTGCATGGCTACACCTTC. Its translation: CASSIKGVHGYTF.